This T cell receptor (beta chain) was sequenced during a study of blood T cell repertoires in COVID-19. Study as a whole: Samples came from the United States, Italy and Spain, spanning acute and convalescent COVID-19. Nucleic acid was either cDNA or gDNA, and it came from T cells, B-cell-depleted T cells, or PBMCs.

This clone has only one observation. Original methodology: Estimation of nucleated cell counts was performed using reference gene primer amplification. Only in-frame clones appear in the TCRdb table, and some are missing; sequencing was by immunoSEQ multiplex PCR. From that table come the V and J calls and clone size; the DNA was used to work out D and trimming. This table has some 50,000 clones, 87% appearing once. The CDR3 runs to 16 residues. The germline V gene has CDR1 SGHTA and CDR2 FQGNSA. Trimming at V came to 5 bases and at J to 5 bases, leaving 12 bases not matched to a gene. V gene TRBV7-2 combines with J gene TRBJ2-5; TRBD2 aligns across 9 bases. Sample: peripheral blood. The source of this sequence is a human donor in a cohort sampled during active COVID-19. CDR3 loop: CASSPSFLAGAETQYF. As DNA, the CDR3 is TGTGCCAGCAGCCCATCGTTCTTAGCGGGGGCTGAGACCCAGTACTTC.